This TCR beta chain was obtained from a study of CD8+CD57+ T cells in acquired aplastic anemia. As for the study in general: Sorted CD4+ and CD8+ cell DNA averaged around 3 ug.

This clonotype was observed at least ten times. V lost 1 base to trimming and J lost 1 base, with 7 bases between them. Germline V gene data show CDR1 as SGHAT and CDR2 as FQDESV (reference sequence). The CDR3 extends over 14 amino acids. The patients chosen for sequencing had shown expansion of CD8+CD57+ cells (detected by flow cytometry). Patient blood was sampled before any therapy had been received. Researchers used genomic DNA as the template to profile TCR beta VDJ and CDR3. From the reads, TCRdb called clonotypes with MiXCR, one entry per CDR3 protein. The sample records 310,000 or so distinct CDR3 sequences, 56% being singletons.

The sequencing input was sorted CD4+, CD8+, or CD8+CD57+ T cells (not recorded which) from PBMCs. The chain recombines TRBV11-1 with TRBJ1-1, with D unclear. This receptor was identified in a human donor with aplastic anemia. CDR3: CASSLDAANTEAFF. CDR3 DNA: TGTGCCAGCAGCTTAGATGCGGCGAACACTGAAGCTTTCTTT.